This TCR beta chain was recovered during a study of spatial heterogeneity in lung cancer. Time point meaning: sample taken at primary tumor resection. Extraction of whole RNA from tumor, nontumor lung or frozen PBMC preceded unsorted sequencing. This clonotype was seen only a few times. Its target is unknown. Every cDNA TCR molecule received its own unique molecular identifier. From the 5' RACE reads, TCRdb called clonotypes with MiXCR, one entry per CDR3 protein. The data show 50,000 to 65,000 distinct CDR3 sequences, roughly 8% seen once. General study points: Ubiquitous, expanded tumor-derived TCRs were more frequently observed in blood at resection than at follow-up.

The germline gives CDR1 MDHEN, CDR2 SYDVKM. The CDR3 spans 13 residues. V shed 6 bases, J shed 7 bases, and the junction held 7 bases outside the gene matches. The sequence came from a female donor with early-stage non-small cell lung cancer. This sample comprised PBMCs, obtained at surgery. This chain joins TRBV28 and TRBJ2-3, with 7 positions matching TRBD1. This CDR3 is CASSPQGTHTQYF. Here the CDR3 DNA reads TGTGCCAGCAGCCCACAGGGGACCCATACGCAGTATTTT.